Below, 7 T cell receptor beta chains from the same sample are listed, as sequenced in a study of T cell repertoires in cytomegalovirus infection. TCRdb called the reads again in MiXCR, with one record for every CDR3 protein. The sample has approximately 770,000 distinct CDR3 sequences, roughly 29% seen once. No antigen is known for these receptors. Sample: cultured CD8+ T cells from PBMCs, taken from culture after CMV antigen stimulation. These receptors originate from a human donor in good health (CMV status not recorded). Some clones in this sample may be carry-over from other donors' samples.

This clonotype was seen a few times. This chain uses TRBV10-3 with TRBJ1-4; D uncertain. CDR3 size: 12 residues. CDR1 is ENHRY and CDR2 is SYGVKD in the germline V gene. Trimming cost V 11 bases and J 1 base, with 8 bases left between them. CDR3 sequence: CAASGTNEKLFF. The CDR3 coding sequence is TGTGCCGCTTCGGGAACTAATGAAAAACTGTTTTTT.

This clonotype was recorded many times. The CDR3 nucleotides are TGTGCCAGCACGGTCGCAGGGATATACAATGAGCAGTTCTTC. Protein product: CASTVAGIYNEQFF. The rearrangement links TRBV7-2 to TRBJ2-1; maybe TRBD1 (5 bases). The CDR3 has 14 amino acids. Per the germline V gene, CDR1 is SGHTA and CDR2 is FQGNSA. Trimming took 7 bases from V and 4 from J, leaving 14 bases between them.

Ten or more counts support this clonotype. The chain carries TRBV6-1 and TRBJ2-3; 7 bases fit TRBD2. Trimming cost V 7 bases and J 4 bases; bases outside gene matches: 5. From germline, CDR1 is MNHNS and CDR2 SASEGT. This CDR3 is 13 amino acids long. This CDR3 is CASTYAGADTQYF. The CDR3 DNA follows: TGTGCCAGCACTTATGCGGGGGCAGATACGCAGTATTTT.

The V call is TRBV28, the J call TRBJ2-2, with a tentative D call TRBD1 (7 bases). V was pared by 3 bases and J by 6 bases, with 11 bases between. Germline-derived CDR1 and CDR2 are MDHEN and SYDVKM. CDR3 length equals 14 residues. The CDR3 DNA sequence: TGTGCCAGCAGTTTCGCAGGGGGGTCCGGGGAGCTGTTTTTT. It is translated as CASSFAGGSGELFF.

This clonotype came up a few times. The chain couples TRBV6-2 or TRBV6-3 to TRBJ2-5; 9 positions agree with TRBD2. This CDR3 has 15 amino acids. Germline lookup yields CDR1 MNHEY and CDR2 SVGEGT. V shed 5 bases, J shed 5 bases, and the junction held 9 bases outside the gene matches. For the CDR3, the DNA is TGTGCCAGCAGTATGGGACTAGCCATCCCGGAGACCCAGTACTTC. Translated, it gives CASSMGLAIPETQYF.

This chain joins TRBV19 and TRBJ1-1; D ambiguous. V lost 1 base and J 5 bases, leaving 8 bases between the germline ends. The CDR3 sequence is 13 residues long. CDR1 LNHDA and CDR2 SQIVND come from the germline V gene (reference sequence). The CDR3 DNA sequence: TGTGCCAGTAGTATAGGGGCGAGGACTGAAGCTTTCTTT. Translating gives CASSIGARTEAFF. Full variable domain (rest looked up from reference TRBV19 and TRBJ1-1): DGGITQSPKYLFRKEGQNVTLSCEQNLNHDAMYWYRQDPGQGLRLIYYSQIVNDFQKGDIAEGYSVSREKKESFPLTVTSAQKNPTAFYLCASSIGARTEAFFGQGTRLTVV.

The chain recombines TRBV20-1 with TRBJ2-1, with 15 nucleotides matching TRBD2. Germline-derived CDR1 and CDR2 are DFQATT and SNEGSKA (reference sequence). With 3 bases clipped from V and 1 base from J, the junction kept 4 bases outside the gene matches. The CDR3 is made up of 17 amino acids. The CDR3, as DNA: TGCAGTGCTAGGGGACTAGCGGGGGGAGCTTCCTACAATGAGCAGTTCTTC. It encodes CSARGLAGGASYNEQFF.